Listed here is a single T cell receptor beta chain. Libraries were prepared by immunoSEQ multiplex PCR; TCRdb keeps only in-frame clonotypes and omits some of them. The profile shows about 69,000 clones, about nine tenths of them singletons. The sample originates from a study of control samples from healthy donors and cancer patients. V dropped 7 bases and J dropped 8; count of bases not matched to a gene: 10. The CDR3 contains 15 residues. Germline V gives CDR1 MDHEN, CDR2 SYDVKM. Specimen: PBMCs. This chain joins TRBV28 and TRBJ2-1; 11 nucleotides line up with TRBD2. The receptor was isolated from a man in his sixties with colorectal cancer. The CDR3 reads CASTTPGLAADEQFF. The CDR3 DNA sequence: TGTGCCAGCACCACTCCGGGACTAGCGGCCGATGAGCAGTTCTTC.